This T cell receptor (beta chain) was documented in a study of radiotherapy plus CTLA-4 blockade in lung cancer. Generated by immunoSEQ multiplex PCR, the TCRdb table keeps only in-frame clones and is missing some. In the table there are over 85,000 clones, 60% to 75% of which are singletons. Study results and limitations: After treatment with radiotherapy plus ipilimumab, TCR clones that came from the tumor expanded in blood.

As for this clone: What it recognizes is unknown.

The study gave focal radiation plus ipilimumab CTLA-4 blockade to patients with chemo-refractory metastatic non-small-cell lung cancer. V shed 5 bases and J 4 bases; nucleotides not matched to a gene: 10. CDR3 length: 15 residues. The germline CDR1 and CDR2 sequences are SGHAT and FQNNGV. Specimen: peripheral blood, collected from a patient treated with radiotherapy plus ipilimumab. The clonotype originates from a human donor with non-small cell lung cancer who had a partial response to radiotherapy plus ipilimumab. Some clones in this sample may be carry-over from other donors' samples. V and J are TRBV11-2 and TRBJ2-5, with 7 bases identical to TRBD2. CDR3: CASSVGGAIGETQYF. The CDR3 nucleotides read TGTGCCAGCAGCGTGGGAGGGGCGATAGGAGAGACCCAGTACTTC.